This TCR beta chain was documented in a study of T cell repertoires in cytomegalovirus infection. Background on the study: Matching HLA type and CMV infection were both indicated by public TCR beta signatures. Study-level findings and limits: Cumulative frequency of public TCR beta families picked out carriers of CMV plus the relevant HLA. Across the ex vivo response, the dominant clonotypes were HLA-C-restricted CMV-specific TCR beta clonotypes.

TCRdb itself ran the reads through MiXCR, one entry per CDR3 protein. The table has about 130,000 distinct CDR3 sequences, 20% to 30% seen once; the top ten hold roughly 35%. The CDR3 runs 13 residues. Looked up from germline, CDR1 is MNHNY and CDR2 is SVGAGI (reference sequence). V lost 0 bases and J lost 3, with 5 bases in between. As regards this clonotype: No antigen is known for it.

The sample consisted of PBMCs, sequenced either directly or after in vitro stimulation (not recorded which). The clonotype originates from a human donor in good health (CMV status not recorded). Some clones in this sample may be carry-over from other donors' samples. V usage is TRBV6-6 and J usage is TRBJ1-2; weak D call: TRBD1 (5 bases). This CDR3 is CASSYSTDYGYTF. The CDR3 DNA sequence: TGTGCCAGCAGTTACTCGACAGACTATGGCTACACCTTC.